Below, one TCR beta chain is given with its context. Antigen unknown. The data originate from a study of cytomegalovirus exposure and HLA in healthy donors. Germline loops: CDR1 MNHNS, CDR2 SASEGT. The V and J ends lost 6 bases and 9 bases respectively, with 11 bases between them. This CDR3 contains 11 residues. 60 Vbeta and 13 Jbeta primers were used in PCR. Assay: immunoSEQ multiplex PCR; the TCRdb copy retains only in-frame clones and omits some. The table has about 110,000 clones, 65% to 80% seen once; the top ten hold roughly 6.5%. General study points: Looking again later, the authors saw that most CMV-associated TCR beta chains seemed HLA-restricted. When analyzed later, a missense DCLRE1C variant was found to be linked to TCR beta V- and J-gene trimming. HLA alleles were associated with 18,000 or so TCR beta sequences in a later analysis at 0.05 false discovery rate.

The sequenced sample was PBMCs. The gene calls are TRBV6-1 and TRBJ1-1; D unclear. This sequence originates from a woman aged 45-60 years in good health and CMV-seropositive. CDR3: CASRGNGKAFF. DNA for the CDR3: TGTGCCAGCAGGGGCAATGGCAAAGCTTTCTTT.